Sequencing of this T cell receptor beta chain was carried out in a study of shared clonotypes between healthy human individuals. The study's findings and limits: Shared clonotypes: 4.5% to 6% naive CD4, 3% to 3.5% naive CD8, less than 2.5% memory CD4, about 0.41% memory CD8.

Sequencing used immunoSEQ multiplex PCR; TCRdb keeps in-frame clones, though not all of them. This table has some 1.5 million clones, 98% appearing once. CDR3 length: 16 amino acids. Germline values: CDR1 MDHEN, CDR2 SYDVKM. The ends lost 4 bases at V and 5 bases at J; junction bases unmatched: 8. Remarks on this clone: The target antigen is unknown.

Sequences were obtained from naive CD4+ T cells sorted from blood. Subset meaning: CD45RA+ positively selected. The rearrangement joins TRBV28 to TRBJ2-1; 10 bases line up with TRBD2. The clonotype originates from a young man in good health. The CDR3 sequence is CASSYLAGASNNEQFF. The CDR3 DNA sequence: TGTGCCAGCAGTTATCTAGCGGGAGCTTCTAACAATGAGCAGTTCTTC. Drawing the rest from reference TRBV28 and TRBJ2-1, the complete variable domain is DVKVTQSSRYLVKRTGEKVFLECVQDMDHENMFWYRQDPGLGLRLIYFSYDVKMKEKGDIPEGYSVSREKKERFSLILESASTNQTSMYLCASSYLAGASNNEQFFGPGTRLTVL.